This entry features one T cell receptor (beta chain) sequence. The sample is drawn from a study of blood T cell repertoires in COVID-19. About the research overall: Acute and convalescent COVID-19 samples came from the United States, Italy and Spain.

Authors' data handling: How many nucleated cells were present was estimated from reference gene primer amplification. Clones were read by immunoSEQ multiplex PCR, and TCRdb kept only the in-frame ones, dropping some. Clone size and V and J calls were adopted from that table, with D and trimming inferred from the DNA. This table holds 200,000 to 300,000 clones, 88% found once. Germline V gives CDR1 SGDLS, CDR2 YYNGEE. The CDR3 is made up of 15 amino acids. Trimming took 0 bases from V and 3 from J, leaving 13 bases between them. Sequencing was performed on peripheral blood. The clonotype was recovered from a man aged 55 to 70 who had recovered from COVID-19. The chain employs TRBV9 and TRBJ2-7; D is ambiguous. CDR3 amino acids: CASSVGSGWIYEQYF. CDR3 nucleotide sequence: TGTGCCAGCAGCGTAGGGTCGGGTTGGATCTACGAGCAGTACTTC.